This T cell receptor (beta chain) was documented in a study of identical twins. The study's findings and limits: Reduced insertions were recorded for abundant cord blood beta clonotypes, with no such pattern in memory repertoires.

TCRdb re-analysed the 5' RACE reads in MiXCR, keeping a single row per CDR3 protein. The sample carries about 810,000 distinct CDR3 sequences, approximately 13% recorded once. Notes on this clonotype: The antigen is unknown.

In addition, the sample was reused for a study of yellow fever vaccine responses in identical twins.

The TCR comes from a woman younger than 35 in good health. Sequencing used PBMCs.

The CDR3 DNA follows: TGTGCCAGCAGCGCCGGGACAGGGTGGGGCAATGAGCAGTTCTTC. Its protein product is CASSAGTGWGNEQFF. The chain combines TRBV9 with TRBJ2-1; the match to TRBD1 covers 9 bases. This CDR3 contains 15 residues. J lost 6 bases, V lost 3 bases, and 7 bases had no gene match. Germline V gene lookup returns CDR1 SGDLS and CDR2 YYNGEE. The variable domain in full, with the rest retrieved from reference TRBV9 and TRBJ2-1, is DSGVTQTPKHLITATGQRVTLRCSPRSGDLSVYWYQQSLDQGLQFLIQYYNGEERAKGNILERFSAQQFPDLHSELNLSSLELGDSALYFCASSAGTGWGNEQFFGPGTRLTVL.